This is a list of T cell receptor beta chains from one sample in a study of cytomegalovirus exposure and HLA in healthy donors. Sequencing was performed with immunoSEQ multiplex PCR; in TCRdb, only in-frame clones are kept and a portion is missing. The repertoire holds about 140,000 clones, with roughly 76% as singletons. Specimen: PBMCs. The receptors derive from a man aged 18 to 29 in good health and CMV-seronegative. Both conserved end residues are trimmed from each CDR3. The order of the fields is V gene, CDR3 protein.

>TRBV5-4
ASSLGEAGGYRFYNEQF
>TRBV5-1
ASSLVVAGELF
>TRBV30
AWEHSTDTQY
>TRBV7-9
ASSLGLAGELDNEQF
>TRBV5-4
ASSYKDRGGRIRRQY
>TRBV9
ASSVLGTALNTEAF
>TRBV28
ASTTGGNGYT
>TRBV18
ASSLSPRNYGYT
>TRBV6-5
ASRQDTGELF
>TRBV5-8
ASSFTTTSTDTQY
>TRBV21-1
ASSRDRGRIQPQH
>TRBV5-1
ASSLQGARIAGNTIY
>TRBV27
ASSKRTGGLAKNIQY
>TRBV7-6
ASSLSEAYEQY
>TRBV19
ASRPMGGNSPLH